This T cell receptor beta chain was sequenced during a study of graft-versus-host responses after intestinal transplantation (dated by TCRdb to about 2021). Background for the entire study: Recipients received multivisceral, liver-intestinal, or isolated intestinal transplants. Samples from a few later patients were sequenced in-house on an Illumina MiSeq with MiXCR processing rather than by the commercial service. Donor T cell macrochimerism was defined as a peak of at least 4% donor T cells among recipient peripheral blood mononuclear cells. A cohort of about two dozen intestinal transplant recipients, including one retransplant, was enrolled, and a few patients lacking pretransplant specimens were excluded. All recipients received anti-thymocyte globulin induction followed by maintenance tacrolimus and steroids for about three years. After intestinal transplantation, graft-versus-host and host-versus-graft alloreactive T cell clones were followed in the graft, circulation and bone marrow using bulk TCR-beta CDR3 sequencing. Alloreactive clones were identified by sequencing pre-transplant mixed lymphocyte reaction products and comparing them with unstimulated pre-transplant donor and recipient T cells. The research as a whole found: The conclusions were limited by the relatively low number and heterogeneity of the intestinal transplant patients. GvH clones turned up in recipient bone marrow, with some appearing earlier in ileal mucosa or blood, a pattern consistent with an intestinal mucosal origin. Patients with donor T cell macrochimerism had high GvH to HvG T cell clonal ratios in their allografts. Early after transplant, peak levels of circulating GvH clones were found to be associated with declines in HvG clones.

Libraries were built with the immunoSEQ multiplex PCR assay. High-throughput TCR-beta CDR3 sequencing of genomic DNA from most patients was performed by Adaptive Biotechnologies. As for how the authors treated the data: Adaptive's ImmunoSEQ software supplied the TCR sequencing data for 15 to 20 patients, while MiXCR and VDJtools were used to process a few other patients. CDR3 nucleotide sequences shared by donor and recipient were removed because the origin of these sequences could not be assigned. At least 2-fold expansion over unstimulated cells and a minimum CFSE-low frequency of 0.002% (template counts) or 0.001% (read counts) were required for clones to be classified as alloreactive. Clones detected in sequenced pre-transplant spleen, lymph node, or MLR CFSE-low populations of the donor or recipient were defined as mappable. The cumulative frequency of alloreactive clones was calculated as a percentage of all sequences, weighted by copy number. TCRdb obtained this table from immuneACCESS and retained in-frame rearrangements with V and J assigned. These tables miss some clones; where compared with another copy, unresolved V genes account for less than half of the shortfall, and the remainder is unexplained. The V and J calls and clone size are taken from that table; D and trimming were inferred from the DNA. Here the sample has over 60,000 clones; roughly 89% occur a single time. The ten top clones hold under 2% of the sample.

Points on this clone: It has no known antigen specificity. Per-nucleotide qualities are absent, and no much larger clonotype sits a single base away.

Spanning cysteine to phenylalanine, the CDR3 consists of 15 amino acids. CDR3 DNA is the only sequence kept; it has 45 bases, read in frame from the first base. V is pared back by 6 bases and J by 1 base, with 15 bases lying between the germline termini. From a lookup of the germline V gene, CDR1 and CDR2 are MDHEN and SYDVKM. Intraepithelial and lamina propria lymphocytes were isolated from graft specimens using dithiothreitol, EDTA incubations and collagenase D digestion. Bulk TCR-beta sequencing was performed on serial intestinal graft biopsy specimens collected as late as 600 days after transplant.

Recombination joined TRBV28 with TRBJ1-1, with the identity of the D gene unclear. The sample consisted of ileum tissue, taken roughly 54 weeks after transplant. The receptor was isolated from a human patient who received an intestinal transplant, so some T cells may come from the graft donor. The DNA reads as follows: TGTGCCAGCAGACCCGCCTTGACGGCGAACACTGAAGCTTTCTTT. Translated, it reads CASRPALTANTEAFF.